The rows below give T cell receptor beta chains drawn from one sample of a study of blood T cell repertoires in COVID-19. Libraries were prepared by immunoSEQ multiplex PCR; TCRdb keeps only in-frame clonotypes and omits some of them. The data show about 220,000 clones, approximately 86% seen once. The sample taken for sequencing was PBMCs or T cells enriched from blood (not recorded which). Every receptor here comes from a woman aged 45-65 years with acute COVID-19. The CDR3 runs from the conserved cysteine through the conserved F or W. The D gene is left open where the match is weak. Clone size is shown for a subset of rows, as once, few, many or a class of expanded clone.

j_gene	abundance	d_gene	v_gene	CDR3aa	CDR3nt
TRBJ2-7	.	.	TRBV18	CASSPQYREGYEQYF	TGTGCCAGCTCACCACAGTACAGGGAGGGGTACGAGCAGTACTTC
TRBJ2-3	.	TRBD2	TRBV7-2	CASSLNGGSAADTQYF	TGTGCCAGCAGCCTAAACGGCGGGAGTGCAGCAGATACGCAGTATTTT
TRBJ1-1	few	.	TRBV5-1	CASSFTALNTEAFF	TGCGCCAGCAGCTTCACAGCACTGAACACTGAAGCTTTCTTT
TRBJ2-4	.	TRBD2	TRBV6-1	CASSESRGVRAKNIQYF	TGTGCCAGCAGTGAATCCCGGGGGGTGAGGGCCAAAAACATTCAGTACTTC
TRBJ2-7	once	TRBD1	TRBV27	CASGTGGNLYEQYF	TGTGCCAGCGGGACAGGGGGTAATTTGTACGAGCAGTACTTC
TRBJ1-4	.	.	TRBV28	CATTGTGGKLFF	TGTGCCACCACGGGAACTGGCGGAAAACTGTTTTTT
TRBJ2-7	once	TRBD1	TRBV27	CASSWPGQAQYEQYF	TGTGCCAGCAGTTGGCCGGGACAGGCCCAATACGAGCAGTACTTC
TRBJ2-4	.	TRBD1	TRBV24-1	CATSDAGQGIAINIQYF	TGTGCCACCAGTGATGCCGGACAGGGGATAGCCATAAACATTCAGTACTTC
TRBJ2-3	.	TRBD2	TRBV11-1	CASSWTSGSADTQYF	TGTGCCAGCAGCTGGACTAGCGGGAGCGCAGATACGCAGTATTTT
TRBJ1-1	.	.	TRBV19	CASSIAGQGSTEAFF	TGTGCCAGTAGTATAGCTGGGCAGGGGAGCACTGAAGCTTTCTTT
TRBJ2-4	.	.	TRBV12-3/TRBV12-4	CASSPLAKNIQYF	TGTGCCAGCAGCCCCCTAGCCAAAAACATTCAGTACTTC
TRBJ2-7	.	TRBD1	TRBV6-5	CASSYTGTGVHEQYF	TGTGCCAGCAGTTACACCGGGACAGGGGTCCACGAGCAGTACTTC
TRBJ2-1	.	TRBD1	TRBV5-4	CASRAGTGGPYNEQFF	TGTGCCAGCAGAGCCGGGACAGGGGGGCCCTACAATGAGCAGTTCTTC
TRBJ2-5	once	TRBD2	TRBV28	CASSPWGGQETQYF	TGTGCCAGCAGCCCTTGGGGGGGCCAAGAGACCCAGTACTTC
TRBJ1-1	.	.	TRBV28	CASTDTEAFF	TGTGCCAGCACCGACACTGAAGCTTTCTTT
TRBJ2-1	.	TRBD2	TRBV5-1	CASSLGLAGGNEQFF	TGCGCCAGCAGCTTGGGACTAGCGGGAGGCAATGAGCAGTTCTTC
TRBJ2-3	.	.	TRBV11-3	CASSLLGPASSTDTQYF	TGTGCCAGCAGCTTACTGGGGCCCGCATCTAGCACAGATACGCAGTATTTT
TRBJ2-3	.	.	TRBV20-1	CSARYTDTQYF	TGCAGTGCTAGGTACACAGATACGCAGTATTTT
TRBJ2-1	.	.	TRBV6-1	CASSELGVAYNEQFF	TGTGCCAGCAGTGAACTAGGGGTCGCCTACAATGAGCAGTTCTTC
TRBJ1-5	.	.	TRBV6-2/TRBV6-3	CASSPAERGSGNQPQHF	TGTGCCAGCAGCCCTGCGGAGAGAGGGTCGGGCAATCAGCCCCAGCATTTT
TRBJ2-5	.	.	TRBV6-2/TRBV6-3	CASSLGDNRETQYF	TGTGCCAGCAGTTTGGGAGACAACCGAGAGACCCAGTACTTC
TRBJ2-1	once	TRBD2	TRBV6-8	CASSYPTPSGIKQDEQFF	TGTGCCAGCAGTTACCCCACACCGAGCGGGATCAAACAAGATGAGCAGTTCTTC
TRBJ2-3	.	.	TRBV6-2/TRBV6-3	CASSYGSGTWGTDTQYF	TGTGCCAGCAGTTACGGCTCCGGGACTTGGGGTACAGATACGCAGTATTTT
TRBJ2-2	.	.	TRBV7-2	CASSSSGGWANTGELFF	TGTGCCAGCAGCTCTTCAGGAGGCTGGGCGAACACCGGGGAGCTGTTTTTT
TRBJ2-5	.	.	TRBV7-2	CASSLKMGGRVNF	TGTGCCAGCAGCTTAAAAATGGGTGGCAGGGTGAACTTC
TRBJ2-3	.	.	TRBV6-4	CASSDSEGGADTQYF	TGTGCCAGCAGTGACTCGGAGGGGGGGGCAGATACGCAGTATTTT
TRBJ2-7	.	TRBD1	TRBV6-1	CASSEYAGGEGEQYF	TGTGCCAGCAGTGAATATGCAGGGGGCGAGGGCGAGCAGTACTTC
TRBJ2-2	.	TRBD2	TRBV5-1	CASSLASGYTGELFF	TGCGCCAGCAGCTTGGCTAGCGGATACACCGGGGAGCTGTTTTTT
TRBJ2-7	once	.	TRBV4-2	CASSLPSGYEQYF	TGTGCCAGCAGCTTACCGTCGGGGTACGAGCAGTACTTC
TRBJ2-1	.	TRBD2	TRBV24-1	CATSETSGNTIYNEQFF	TGTGCCACCAGTGAGACTAGCGGGAACACCATCTACAATGAGCAGTTCTTC
TRBJ2-2	once	.	TRBV4-2	CASSPDEEEAGELFF	TGTGCCAGCTCTCCAGACGAGGAGGAGGCCGGGGAGCTGTTTTTT
TRBJ1-1	.	.	TRBV13	CASSLAGGKAEAFF	TGTGCCAGCAGCTTAGCGGGAGGGAAGGCTGAAGCTTTCTTT
TRBJ2-5	.	.	TRBV5-1	CASRRATSRETQYF	TGCGCCAGCAGACGGGCAACTAGCAGGGAGACCCAGTACTTC
TRBJ1-2	.	TRBD1	TRBV7-2	CASSLGASDRRSYGYTF	TGTGCCAGCAGCTTAGGGGCTTCGGACAGGCGAAGCTATGGCTACACCTTC
TRBJ1-4	.	.	TRBV5-1	CASSLDSFNEKLFF	TGCGCCAGCAGCTTGGACTCATTTAATGAAAAACTGTTTTTT
TRBJ1-1	.	.	TRBV27	CASILGAADTEAFF	TGTGCCAGCATCTTGGGGGCGGCGGACACTGAAGCTTTCTTT
TRBJ1-3	once	.	TRBV4-1	CASSLPTKPGNTIYF	TGCGCCAGCAGCCTCCCAACAAAACCTGGAAACACCATATATTTT
TRBJ1-5	.	.	TRBV7-3	CASSRTGASNQPQHF	TGTGCCAGCAGCCGAACAGGTGCTAGCAATCAGCCCCAGCATTTT
TRBJ1-6	.	.	TRBV30	CAWSVTGTNSPLHF	TGTGCCTGGAGTGTAACAGGGACCAATTCACCCCTCCACTTT
TRBJ2-7	.	TRBD1	TRBV27	CASSLQGPYEQYF	TGTGCCAGCAGCCTACAGGGGCCCTACGAGCAGTACTTC
TRBJ2-1	.	.	TRBV11-3	CASSSGLYNEQFF	TGTGCCAGCAGTTCGGGACTTTACAATGAGCAGTTCTTC
TRBJ2-7	.	.	TRBV7-6	CASSLENNYEQYF	TGTGCCAGCAGCTTAGAAAACAACTACGAGCAGTACTTC